The 23 T cell receptor beta chains listed next were all sequenced from one sample in a study of blood T cell repertoires in COVID-19. Repertoires were generated with immunoSEQ multiplex PCR, while TCRdb's copy carries only in-frame clones and drops some. Of hundreds of thousands of clones in the sample, about 89% were seen once. Sequenced: peripheral blood. The receptors originated from a woman in her thirties with acute or convalescent COVID-19.

The chain couples TRBV19 to TRBJ2-1; TRBD2 is a possible D gene (6 bases). The V end lost 6 bases, the J end lost 0 bases, and 9 bases lay between the germline ends. Germline values: CDR1 LNHDA, CDR2 SQIVND (reference sequence). This CDR3 spans 14 amino acids. The CDR3 protein is CASRGGVSYNEQFF. The CDR3 DNA sequence: TGTGCCAGTAGGGGGGGTGTCTCCTACAATGAGCAGTTCTTC.

This chain links TRBV4-2 with TRBJ1-1; D not resolved. Per germline, CDR1 LGHNA and CDR2 YNFKEQ. V was shortened by 0 bases and J by 0 bases, with 11 bases between the two germline ends. CDR3 length equals 16 residues. The CDR3 here is CASSQDHMGMNTEAFF. In DNA, the CDR3 is TGTGCCAGCAGCCAAGATCACATGGGCATGAACACTGAAGCTTTCTTT.

The V and J genes are TRBV27 and TRBJ2-3; D possibly corresponds to TRBD2 (5 bases). The CDR3 is 13 residues long. CDR1 MNHEY and CDR2 SMNVEV come from the germline V gene (reference sequence). Trimming removed 10 bases from V and 5 bases from J, with 16 bases in between. The CDR3: CATELRAGDTQYF. The CDR3 nucleotides read TGTGCCACCGAGTTGAGGGCTGGAGATACGCAGTATTTT.

The chain combines TRBV4-2 with TRBJ2-7, with 9 bases identical to TRBD2. Germline V gene lookup returns CDR1 LGHNA and CDR2 YNFKEQ. The ends lost 4 bases at V and 3 bases at J; junction bases unmatched: 10. The CDR3 sequence is 16 residues long. The CDR3 reads CASSRTVGGGVYEQYF. The CDR3 DNA reads as TGTGCCAGCAGCCGTACGGTGGGCGGGGGGGTCTACGAGCAGTACTTC.

The rearrangement uses TRBV5-4 and TRBJ2-5; D gene uncertain. The V and J ends lost 0 bases and 2 bases respectively, with 8 bases between them. This CDR3 spans 14 amino acids. Per the germline V gene, CDR1 is SGHNT and CDR2 is YYREEE (reference sequence). The CDR3 spells CASSLARRQETQYF. DNA of the CDR3: TGTGCCAGCAGCTTGGCCCGGAGACAAGAGACCCAGTACTTC.

This chain uses TRBV6-2 or TRBV6-3 with TRBJ1-6; 7 positions match TRBD1. CDR1 is MNHEY and CDR2 is SVGEGT in the germline V gene. Losses at the gene ends were 5 bases for V and 7 bases for J; bases not matched to a gene: 5. This CDR3 is 14 amino acids long. The CDR3 sequence is CASSPGQANSPLHF. The CDR3 DNA sequence: TGTGCCAGCAGTCCCGGACAGGCAAATTCACCCCTCCACTTT.

The chain joins TRBV30 to TRBJ1-2; D is possibly TRBD1 (5 bases). Trimming cost V 2 bases and J 1 base, with 17 bases left between them. The germline V gene has CDR1 GTSNPN and CDR2 SVGIG (reference sequence). CDR3 length: 16 residues. DNA for the CDR3: TGTGCCTGGAGTCGGAAGGGGCGAGAATTTAACTATGGCTACACCTTC. It translates to CAWSRKGREFNYGYTF.

The chain employs TRBV29-1 and TRBJ2-3; 10 bases agree with TRBD2. This CDR3 is 21 amino acids long. Germline CDR1 and CDR2: SQVTM and ANQGSEA. V shed 3 bases and J 6 bases; nucleotides not matched to a gene: 27. The CDR3 DNA reads as TGCAGCGTTGACCCGATACTCGGTGGAGCGGGGGGGCGAGGTCGTTCGGATACGCAGTATTTT. This gives the protein CSVDPILGGAGGRGRSDTQYF.

The V and J genes are TRBV5-1 and TRBJ2-3; 10 bases match TRBD2. The germline V gene encodes CDR1 SGHRS and CDR2 YFSETQ. The trim removed 6 bases at V and 1 base at J, leaving 5 bases unmatched. The CDR3 covers 15 residues. DNA for the CDR3: TGCGCCAGCACCCCTCTAGCGGGGGGCACAGATACGCAGTATTTT. Encoded protein: CASTPLAGGTDTQYF.

The chain employs TRBV27 and TRBJ1-5; weak D call: TRBD1 (6 bases). There are 13 residues in the CDR3. V was shortened by 6 bases and J by 4 bases, with 10 bases between the two germline ends. Germline V lookup: CDR1 MNHEY, CDR2 SMNVEV (reference sequence). CDR3 DNA sequence: TGTGCCAGCAGCCGGACAGTAAATCAGCCCCAGCATTTT. Protein product: CASSRTVNQPQHF.

This clone appeared a few times. This chain connects TRBV19 to TRBJ2-1; the match to TRBD1 covers 9 bases. The germline gives CDR1 LNHDA, CDR2 SQIVND (reference sequence). This CDR3 has 14 amino acids. Losses at the gene ends were 7 bases for V and 4 bases for J; bases not matched to a gene: 5. The CDR3 DNA sequence: TGTGCCAGTAAAAAAGGACAGGGGTACAATGAGCAGTTCTTC. The encoded protein is CASKKGQGYNEQFF.

This clone was observed once. This chain joins TRBV29-1 and TRBJ2-7, with a weak D call TRBD1 (6 bases). Germline V CDR1 and CDR2: SQVTM, ANQGSEA. CDR3 length: 12 residues. Deletions cut 4 bases from V and 3 bases from J, with 10 bases between. This CDR3 is CSVVTRGYEQYF. The CDR3, as DNA: TGCAGCGTTGTAACCAGGGGCTACGAGCAGTACTTC.

This chain connects TRBV14 to TRBJ2-2; a possible D gene is TRBD2 (7 bases). Germline CDR1 SGHDN, CDR2 FVKESK. Trimming took off 1 base at V and 0 bases at J, with 12 bases between the two ends. The CDR3 runs 17 residues. CDR3 in DNA: TGTGCCAGCAGCCAAGCACGGGGGGCAGCGAACACCGGGGAGCTGTTTTTT. Its protein is CASSQARGAANTGELFF.

The chain carries TRBV13 and TRBJ2-3, with 9 bases aligning to TRBD2. The germline gives CDR1 PRHDT, CDR2 FYEKMQ (reference sequence). This CDR3 contains 16 residues. Trimming took 1 base from V and 2 from J; bases not matched to a gene: 4. The CDR3 protein is CASSLVRGGTTDTQYF. In DNA form, the CDR3 reads TGTGCCAGCAGCTTAGTGCGGGGGGGGACCACAGATACGCAGTATTTT.

CDR3 region: CASSEGRGLYEQYF. The DNA of the CDR3 is TGTGCCAGCAGTGAGGGCAGGGGGTTGTACGAGCAGTACTTC. The chain links TRBV6-1 to TRBJ2-7, with 7 bases lining up with TRBD1. Germline V lookup: CDR1 MNHNS, CDR2 SASEGT. This CDR3 region has 14 residues. V lost 3 bases to trimming and J lost 4 bases; unmatched junction nucleotides: 6.

This sequence joins TRBV12-3 or TRBV12-4 and TRBJ1-2; D might be TRBD1 (5 bases). This CDR3 is built from 12 residues. V lost 4 bases, J lost 8 bases, and 11 bases lay in between. CDR3 loop: CASSSGQYGYTF. In nucleotides, the CDR3 is TGTGCCAGCAGTTCCGGACAATACGGCTACACCTTC.

The chain uses TRBV9 and TRBJ1-6, with D possibly being TRBD1 (5 bases). Germline CDR1 is SGDLS and CDR2 is YYNGEE. Deletions cut 0 bases from V and 9 bases from J, with 16 bases between. This CDR3 has 16 amino acids. The CDR3 coding sequence is TGTGCCAGCAGCGTAGGGTACGACAGCGAGCGTTCACCCCTCCACTTT. As protein: CASSVGYDSERSPLHF.

The chain has TRBV19 and TRBJ2-7, with D possibly TRBD1 on 6 matching bases. The CDR3 has 15 residues. From germline, CDR1 is LNHDA and CDR2 SQIVND (reference sequence). Trimming shortened V by 5 bases and J by 2 bases, and 16 bases separated the two germline ends. CDR3 in DNA: TGTGCCAGTAGTCCGCCCGGGACACAACCCTACGAGCAGTACTTC. It yields the protein CASSPPGTQPYEQYF.

As for this clone: This same CDR3 is encoded by further DNA sequences in the sample. The gene calls are TRBV20-1 and TRBJ2-3, with D hard to call. The CDR3 totals 10 residues. The germline V and J ends were trimmed by 6 bases and 2 bases, with 3 bases remaining between them. Germline V lookup: CDR1 DFQATT, CDR2 SNEGSKA (reference sequence). The CDR3 reads CSAYTDTQYF. DNA for the CDR3: TGCAGTGCATACACAGATACGCAGTATTTT.

V usage is TRBV4-2 and J usage is TRBJ1-5; 8 bases align to TRBD1. Trimming cost V 1 base and J 3 bases; bases outside gene matches: 5. Germline V gene data show CDR1 as LGHNA and CDR2 as YNFKEQ. The CDR3 contains 16 residues. The CDR3 DNA follows: TGTGCCAGCAGCCAAGGACAGGGGAGGTTCAATCAGCCCCAGCATTTT. Translating gives CASSQGQGRFNQPQHF.

CDR3 bases: TGTGCCAGTAGTATAGATGGGCGGGGGGCCTACAATGAGCAGTTCTTC. Its translation is CASSIDGRGAYNEQFF. The chain carries TRBV19 and TRBJ2-1; TRBD2 aligns across 8 bases. The CDR3 extends over 16 amino acids. Unmatched junction bases numbered 3, after V lost 0 bases and J lost 2 bases. The germline V gene encodes CDR1 LNHDA and CDR2 SQIVND (reference sequence).

The V gene is TRBV19, the J gene TRBJ1-6; the match to TRBD1 covers 7 bases. Germline trimming cut 2 bases from V and 9 bases from J; bases unmatched to any gene: 4. The CDR3 length is 14 residues. Germline-derived CDR1 and CDR2 are LNHDA and SQIVND (reference sequence). The CDR3 coding sequence is TGTGCCAGTAGTATAACAGGGGTTGCTTCACCCCTCCACTTT. Residues: CASSITGVASPLHF.

V usage is TRBV20-1 and J usage is TRBJ1-1; 12 nucleotides match TRBD1. V trimming: 3 bases; J trimming: 1 base; junction bases outside the gene matches: 6. This CDR3 region has 16 residues. The germline V gene encodes CDR1 DFQATT and CDR2 SNEGSKA (reference sequence). CDR3 residues: CSASSGDRGPNTEAFF. CDR3 coding DNA: TGCAGTGCTAGTAGCGGGGACAGGGGGCCGAACACTGAAGCTTTCTTT.